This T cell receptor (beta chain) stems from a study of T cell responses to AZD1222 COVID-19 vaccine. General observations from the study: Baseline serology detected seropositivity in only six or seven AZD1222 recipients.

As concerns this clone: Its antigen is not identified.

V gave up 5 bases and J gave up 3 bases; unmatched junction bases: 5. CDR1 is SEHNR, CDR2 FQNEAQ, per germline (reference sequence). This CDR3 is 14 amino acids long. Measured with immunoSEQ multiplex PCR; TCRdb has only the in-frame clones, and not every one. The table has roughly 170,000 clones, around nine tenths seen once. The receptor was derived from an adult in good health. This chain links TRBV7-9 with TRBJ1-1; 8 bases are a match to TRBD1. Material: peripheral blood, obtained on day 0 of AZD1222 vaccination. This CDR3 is CASSRRGQDTEAFF. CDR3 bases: TGTGCCAGCAGCCGCAGGGGGCAGGACACTGAAGCTTTCTTT.